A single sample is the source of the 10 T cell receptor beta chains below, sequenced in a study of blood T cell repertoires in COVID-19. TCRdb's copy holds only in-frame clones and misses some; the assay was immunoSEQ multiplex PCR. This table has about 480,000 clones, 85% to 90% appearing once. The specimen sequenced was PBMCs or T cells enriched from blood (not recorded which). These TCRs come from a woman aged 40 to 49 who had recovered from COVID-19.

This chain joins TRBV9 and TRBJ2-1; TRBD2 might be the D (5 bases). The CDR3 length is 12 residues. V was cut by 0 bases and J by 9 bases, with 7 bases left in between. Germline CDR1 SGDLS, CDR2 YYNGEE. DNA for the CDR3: TGTGCCAGCAGCGTAGGAGGACTTGAGCAGTTCTTC. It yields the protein CASSVGGLEQFF.

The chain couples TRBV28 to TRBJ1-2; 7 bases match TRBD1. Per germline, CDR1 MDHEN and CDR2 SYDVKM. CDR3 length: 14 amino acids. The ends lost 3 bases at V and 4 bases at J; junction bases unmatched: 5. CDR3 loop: CASSLQGVGYGYTF. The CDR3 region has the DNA TGTGCCAGCAGTTTGCAGGGGGTTGGCTATGGCTACACCTTC.

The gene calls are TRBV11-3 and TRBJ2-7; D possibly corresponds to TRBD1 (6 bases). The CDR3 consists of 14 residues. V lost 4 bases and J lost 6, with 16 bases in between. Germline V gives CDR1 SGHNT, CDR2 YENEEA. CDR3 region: CASSSNHRDGEQYF. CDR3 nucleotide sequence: TGTGCCAGCAGCTCGAATCACAGGGATGGCGAGCAGTACTTC.

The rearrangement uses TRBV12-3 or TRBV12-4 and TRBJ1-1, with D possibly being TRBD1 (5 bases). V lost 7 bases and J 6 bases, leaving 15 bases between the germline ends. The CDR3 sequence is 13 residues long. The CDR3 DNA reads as TGTGCCAGCACCCACGGGGGAAAGGCTGAAGCTTTCTTT. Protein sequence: CASTHGGKAEAFF.

The CDR3 sequence: CSVEGAGDQPQHF. CDR3 nucleotide sequence: TGCAGCGTTGAAGGGGCAGGGGATCAGCCCCAGCATTTT. The V and J genes are TRBV29-1 and TRBJ1-5, with D possibly being TRBD1 (6 bases). Looked up from germline, CDR1 is SQVTM and CDR2 is ANQGSEA. The CDR3 consists of 13 residues. V dropped 1 base and J dropped 5 bases, with 9 bases sitting between them.

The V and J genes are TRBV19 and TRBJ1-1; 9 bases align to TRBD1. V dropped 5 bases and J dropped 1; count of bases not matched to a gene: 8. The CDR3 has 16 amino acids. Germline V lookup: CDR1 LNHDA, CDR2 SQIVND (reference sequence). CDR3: CASSVTTGGANTEAFF. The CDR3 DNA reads TGTGCCAGTAGTGTTACGACAGGGGGGGCGAACACTGAAGCTTTCTTT.

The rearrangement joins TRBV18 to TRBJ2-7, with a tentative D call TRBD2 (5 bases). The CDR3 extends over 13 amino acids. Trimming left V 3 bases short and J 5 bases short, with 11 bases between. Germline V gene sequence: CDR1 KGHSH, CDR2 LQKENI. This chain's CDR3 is CASSPSGYDEQYF. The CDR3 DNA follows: TGTGCCAGCTCACCTTCGGGGTATGACGAGCAGTACTTC.

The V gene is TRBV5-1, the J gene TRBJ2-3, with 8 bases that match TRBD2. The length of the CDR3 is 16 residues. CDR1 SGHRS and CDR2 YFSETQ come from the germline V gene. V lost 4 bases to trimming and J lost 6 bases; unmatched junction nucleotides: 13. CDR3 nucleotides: TGCGCCAGCAGCCGATCGGCGAGGCTAGCGGGTGATACGCAGTATTTT. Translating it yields CASSRSARLAGDTQYF. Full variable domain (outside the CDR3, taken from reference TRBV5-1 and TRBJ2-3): KAGVTQTPRYLIKTRGQQVTLSCSPISGHRSVSWYQQTPGQGLQFLFEYFSETQRNKGNFPGRFSGRQFSNSRSEMNVSTLELGDSALYLCASSRSARLAGDTQYFGPGTRLTVL.

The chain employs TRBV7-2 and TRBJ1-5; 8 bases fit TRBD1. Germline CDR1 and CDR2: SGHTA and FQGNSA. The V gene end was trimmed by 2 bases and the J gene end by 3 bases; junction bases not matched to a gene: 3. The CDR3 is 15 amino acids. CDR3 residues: CASSLPRGPNQPQHF. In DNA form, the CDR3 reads TGTGCCAGCAGCTTACCCAGGGGGCCCAATCAGCCCCAGCATTTT.

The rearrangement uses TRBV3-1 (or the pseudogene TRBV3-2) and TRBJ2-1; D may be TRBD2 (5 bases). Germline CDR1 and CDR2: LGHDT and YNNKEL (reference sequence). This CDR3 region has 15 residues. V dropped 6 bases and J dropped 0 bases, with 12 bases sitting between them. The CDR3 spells CASRKAASSYNEQFF. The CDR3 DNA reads TGTGCCAGCAGGAAAGCGGCGTCCTCCTACAATGAGCAGTTCTTC.